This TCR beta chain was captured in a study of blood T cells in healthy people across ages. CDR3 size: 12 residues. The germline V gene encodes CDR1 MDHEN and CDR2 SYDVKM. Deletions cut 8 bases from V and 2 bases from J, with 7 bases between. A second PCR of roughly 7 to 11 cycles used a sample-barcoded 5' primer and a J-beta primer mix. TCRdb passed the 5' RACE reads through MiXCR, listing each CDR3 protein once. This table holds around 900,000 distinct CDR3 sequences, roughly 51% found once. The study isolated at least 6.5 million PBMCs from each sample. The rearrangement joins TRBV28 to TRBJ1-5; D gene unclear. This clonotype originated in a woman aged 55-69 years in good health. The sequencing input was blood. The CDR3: CASGYGNQPQHF. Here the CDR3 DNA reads TGTGCCAGCGGCTACGGCAATCAGCCCCAGCATTTT.